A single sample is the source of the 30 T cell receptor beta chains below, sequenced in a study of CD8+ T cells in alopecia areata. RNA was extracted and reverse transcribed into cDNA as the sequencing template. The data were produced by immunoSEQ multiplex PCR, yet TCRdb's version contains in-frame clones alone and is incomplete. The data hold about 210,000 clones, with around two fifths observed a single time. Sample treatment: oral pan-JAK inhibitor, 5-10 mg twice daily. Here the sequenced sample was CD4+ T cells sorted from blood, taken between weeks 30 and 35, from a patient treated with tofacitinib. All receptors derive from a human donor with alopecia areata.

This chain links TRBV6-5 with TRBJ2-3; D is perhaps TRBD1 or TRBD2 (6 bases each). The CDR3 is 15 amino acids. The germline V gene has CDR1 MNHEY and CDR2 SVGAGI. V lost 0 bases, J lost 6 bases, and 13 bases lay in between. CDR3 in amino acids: CASSYSRGAGDTQYF. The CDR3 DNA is TGTGCCAGCAGTTACTCGAGGGGGGCCGGTGATACGCAGTATTTT.

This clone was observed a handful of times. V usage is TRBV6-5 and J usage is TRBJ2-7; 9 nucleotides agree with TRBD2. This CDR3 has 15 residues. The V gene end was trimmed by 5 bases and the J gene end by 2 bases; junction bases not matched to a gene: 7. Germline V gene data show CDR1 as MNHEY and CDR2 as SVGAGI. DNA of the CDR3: TGTGCCAGCAGTATACCGGGACTAGCAGCCTACGAGCAGTACTTC. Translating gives CASSIPGLAAYEQYF.

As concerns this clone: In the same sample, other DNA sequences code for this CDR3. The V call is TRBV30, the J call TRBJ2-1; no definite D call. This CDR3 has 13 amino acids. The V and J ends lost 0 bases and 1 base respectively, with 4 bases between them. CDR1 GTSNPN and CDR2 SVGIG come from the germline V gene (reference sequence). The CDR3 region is CAWSVGSYNEQFF. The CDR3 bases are TGTGCCTGGAGTGTAGGGTCCTACAATGAGCAGTTCTTC.

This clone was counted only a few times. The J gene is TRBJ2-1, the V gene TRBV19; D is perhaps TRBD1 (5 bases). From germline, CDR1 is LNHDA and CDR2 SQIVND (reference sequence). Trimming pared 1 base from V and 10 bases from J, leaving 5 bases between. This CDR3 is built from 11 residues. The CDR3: CASSIGQEQFF. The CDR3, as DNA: TGTGCCAGTAGTATAGGACAGGAGCAGTTCTTC.

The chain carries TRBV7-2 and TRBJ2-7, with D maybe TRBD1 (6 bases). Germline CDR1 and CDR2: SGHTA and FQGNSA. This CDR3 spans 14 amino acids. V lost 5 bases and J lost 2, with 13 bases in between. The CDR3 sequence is CASSPDPGAYEQYF. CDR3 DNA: TGTGCCAGCAGCCCTGACCCAGGGGCCTACGAGCAGTACTTC.

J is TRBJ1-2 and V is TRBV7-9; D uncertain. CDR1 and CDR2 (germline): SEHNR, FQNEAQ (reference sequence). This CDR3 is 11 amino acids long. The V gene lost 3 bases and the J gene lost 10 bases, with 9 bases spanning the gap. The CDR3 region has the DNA TGTGCCAGCAGCTTGTCCCGAGACTACACCTTC. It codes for CASSLSRDYTF.

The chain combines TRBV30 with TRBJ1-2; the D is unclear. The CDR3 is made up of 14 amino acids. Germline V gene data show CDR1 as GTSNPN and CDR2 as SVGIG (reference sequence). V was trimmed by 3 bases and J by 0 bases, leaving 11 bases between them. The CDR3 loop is CAWRGGRSNYGYTF. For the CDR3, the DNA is TGTGCCTGGAGAGGTGGGAGGTCTAACTATGGCTACACCTTC.

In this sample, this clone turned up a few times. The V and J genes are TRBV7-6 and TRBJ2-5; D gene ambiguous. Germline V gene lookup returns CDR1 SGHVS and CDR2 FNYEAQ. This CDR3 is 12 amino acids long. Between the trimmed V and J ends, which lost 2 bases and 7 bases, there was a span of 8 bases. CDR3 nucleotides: TGTGCCAGCAGCTTAACGGTGGGGACCCAGTACTTC. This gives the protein CASSLTVGTQYF.

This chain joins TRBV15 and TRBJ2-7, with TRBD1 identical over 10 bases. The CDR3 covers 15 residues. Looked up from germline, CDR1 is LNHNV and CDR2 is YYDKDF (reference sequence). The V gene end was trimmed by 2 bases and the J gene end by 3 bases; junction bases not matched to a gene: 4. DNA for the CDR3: TGTGCCACCAGCAGACCGGGACAGGGGTACTACGAGCAGTACTTC. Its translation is CATSRPGQGYYEQYF.

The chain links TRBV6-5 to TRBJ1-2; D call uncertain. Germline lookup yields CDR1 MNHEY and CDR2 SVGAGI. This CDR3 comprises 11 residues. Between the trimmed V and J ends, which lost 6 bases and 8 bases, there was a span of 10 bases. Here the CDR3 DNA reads TGTGCCAGCAGCACCACGACAGGCTACACCTTC. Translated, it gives CASSTTTGYTF.

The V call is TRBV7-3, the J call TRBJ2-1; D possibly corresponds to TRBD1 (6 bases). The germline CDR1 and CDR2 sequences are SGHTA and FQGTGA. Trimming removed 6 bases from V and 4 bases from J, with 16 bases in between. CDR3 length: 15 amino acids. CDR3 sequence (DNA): TGTGCCAGCAGTCAATACTCTACAGGGTACAATGAGCAGTTCTTC. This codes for CASSQYSTGYNEQFF.

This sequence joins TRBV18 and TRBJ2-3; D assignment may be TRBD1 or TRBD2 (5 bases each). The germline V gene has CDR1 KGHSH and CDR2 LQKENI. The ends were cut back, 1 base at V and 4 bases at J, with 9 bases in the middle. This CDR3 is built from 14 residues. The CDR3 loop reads CASSPLGGSDTQYF. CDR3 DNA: TGTGCCAGCTCACCACTTGGGGGATCAGATACGCAGTATTTT.

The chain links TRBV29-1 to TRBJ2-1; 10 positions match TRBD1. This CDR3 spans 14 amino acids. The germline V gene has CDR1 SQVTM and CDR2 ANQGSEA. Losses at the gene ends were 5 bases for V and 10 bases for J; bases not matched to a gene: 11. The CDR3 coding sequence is TGCAGCGTTAACGCCGGGACAGGGGCAAGGGAGCAGTTCTTC. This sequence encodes CSVNAGTGAREQFF.

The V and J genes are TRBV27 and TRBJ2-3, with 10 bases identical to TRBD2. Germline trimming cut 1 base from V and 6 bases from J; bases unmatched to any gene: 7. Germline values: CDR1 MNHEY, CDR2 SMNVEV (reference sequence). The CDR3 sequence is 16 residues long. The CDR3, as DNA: TGTGCCAGCAGTTTATTCAGCGGGAGGGATGGGGATACGCAGTATTTT. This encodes CASSLFSGRDGDTQYF.

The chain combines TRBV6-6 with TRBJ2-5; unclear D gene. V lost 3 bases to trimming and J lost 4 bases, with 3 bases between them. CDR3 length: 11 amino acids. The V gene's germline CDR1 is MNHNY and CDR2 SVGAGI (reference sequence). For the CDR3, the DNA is TGTGCCAGCAGTTATAGAGAGACCCAGTACTTC. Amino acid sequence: CASSYRETQYF.

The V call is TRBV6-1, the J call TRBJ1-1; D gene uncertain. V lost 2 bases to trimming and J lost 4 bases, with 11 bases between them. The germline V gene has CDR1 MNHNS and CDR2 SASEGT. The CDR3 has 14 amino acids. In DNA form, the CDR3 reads TGTGCCAGCAGTGAACAGCGGCATATCACTGAAGCTTTCTTT. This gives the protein CASSEQRHITEAFF.

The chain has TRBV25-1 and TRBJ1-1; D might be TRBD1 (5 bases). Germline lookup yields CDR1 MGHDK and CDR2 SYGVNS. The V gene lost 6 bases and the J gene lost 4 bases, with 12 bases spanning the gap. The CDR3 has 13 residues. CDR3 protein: CASSFPGSTEAFF. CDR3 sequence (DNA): TGTGCCAGCAGCTTTCCAGGGTCCACTGAAGCTTTCTTT.

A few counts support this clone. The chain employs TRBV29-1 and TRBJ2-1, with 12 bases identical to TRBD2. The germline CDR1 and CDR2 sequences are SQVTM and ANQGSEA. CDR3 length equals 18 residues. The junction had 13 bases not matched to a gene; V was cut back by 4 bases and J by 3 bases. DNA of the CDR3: TGCAGCGTTGTGGGTCTTCCCAGACTAGCGGGAGTCTACAATGAGCAGTTCTTC. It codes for CSVVGLPRLAGVYNEQFF.

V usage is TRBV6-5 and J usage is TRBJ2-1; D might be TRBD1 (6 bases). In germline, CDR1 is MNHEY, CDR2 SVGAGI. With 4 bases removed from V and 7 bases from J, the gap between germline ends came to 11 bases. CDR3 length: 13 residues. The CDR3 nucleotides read TGTGCCAGCAGTTTAAACAGGGTTAATGAGCAGTTCTTC. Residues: CASSLNRVNEQFF.

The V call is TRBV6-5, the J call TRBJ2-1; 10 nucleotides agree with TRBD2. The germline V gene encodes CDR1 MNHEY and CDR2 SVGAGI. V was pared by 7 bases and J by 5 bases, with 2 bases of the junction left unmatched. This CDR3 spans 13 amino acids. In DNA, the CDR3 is TGTGCCAGCATTGGGACTAGCGACAATGAGCAGTTCTTC. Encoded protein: CASIGTSDNEQFF.

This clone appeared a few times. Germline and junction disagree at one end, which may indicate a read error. DNA of the CDR3: TGTGCCAGCCGTGAGTCCGTAACTGAAGCTTTCTTT. This sequence encodes CASRESVTEAFF. The chain carries TRBV2 and TRBJ1-1, with D uncertain. The CDR3 loop spans 12 amino acids. CDR1 is SNHLY and CDR2 is FYNNEI in the germline V gene.

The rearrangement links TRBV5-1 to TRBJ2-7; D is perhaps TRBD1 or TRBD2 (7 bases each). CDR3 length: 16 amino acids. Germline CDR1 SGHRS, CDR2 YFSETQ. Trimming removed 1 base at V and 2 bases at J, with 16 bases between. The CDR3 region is CASSLRRGGMTYEQYF. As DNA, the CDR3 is TGCGCCAGCAGCTTGCGCAGGGGGGGAATGACCTACGAGCAGTACTTC.

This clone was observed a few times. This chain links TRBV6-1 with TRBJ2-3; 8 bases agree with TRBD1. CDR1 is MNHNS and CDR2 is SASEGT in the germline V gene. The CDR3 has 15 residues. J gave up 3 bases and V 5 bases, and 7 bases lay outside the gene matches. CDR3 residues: CASSLQGGRTDTQYF. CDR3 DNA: TGTGCCAGCAGTCTACAGGGGGGACGAACAGATACGCAGTATTTT.

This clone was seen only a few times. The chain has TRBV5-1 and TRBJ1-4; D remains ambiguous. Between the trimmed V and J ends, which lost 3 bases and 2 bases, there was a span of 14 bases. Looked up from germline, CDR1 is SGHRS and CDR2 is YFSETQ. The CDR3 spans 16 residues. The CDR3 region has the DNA TGCGCCAGCAGCTCCGGGTCCGTAGCGACTAATGAAAAACTGTTTTTT. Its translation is CASSSGSVATNEKLFF.

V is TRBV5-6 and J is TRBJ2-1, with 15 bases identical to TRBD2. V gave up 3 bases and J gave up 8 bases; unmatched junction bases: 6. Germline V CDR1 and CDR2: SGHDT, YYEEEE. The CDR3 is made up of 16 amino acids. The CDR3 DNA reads TGTGCCAGCAGCTCCACCGGACTAGCGGGAGGGTATGAGCAGTTCTTC. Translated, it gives CASSSTGLAGGYEQFF.

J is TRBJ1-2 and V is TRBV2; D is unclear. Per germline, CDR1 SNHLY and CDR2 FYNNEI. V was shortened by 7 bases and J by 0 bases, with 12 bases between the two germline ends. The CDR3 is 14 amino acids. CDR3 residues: CASTPEGTNYGYTF. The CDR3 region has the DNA TGTGCCAGCACCCCCGAGGGAACTAACTATGGCTACACCTTC.

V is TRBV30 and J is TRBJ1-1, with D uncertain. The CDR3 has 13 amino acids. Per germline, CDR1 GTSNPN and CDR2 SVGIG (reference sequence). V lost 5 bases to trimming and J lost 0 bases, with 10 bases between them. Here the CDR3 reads CAWFGRMNTEAFF. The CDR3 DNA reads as TGTGCCTGGTTCGGACGGATGAACACTGAAGCTTTCTTT.

CDR3 amino acids: CASSLSIARAFF. In nucleotides, the CDR3 is TGTGCCAGCAGCTTATCGATAGCTAGAGCTTTCTTT. The chain has TRBV5-6 and TRBJ1-1, with D unclear. Germline V gene data show CDR1 as SGHDT and CDR2 as YYEEEE. Between the trimmed V and J ends, which lost 2 bases and 10 bases, there was a span of 12 bases. This CDR3 contains 12 residues.

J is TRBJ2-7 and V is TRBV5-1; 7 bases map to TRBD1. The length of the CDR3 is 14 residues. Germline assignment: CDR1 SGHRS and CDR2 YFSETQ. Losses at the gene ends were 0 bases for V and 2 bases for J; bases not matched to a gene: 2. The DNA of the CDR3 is TGCGCCAGCAGCTTGGAGGGGGCGCCCTACGAGCAGTACTTC. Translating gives CASSLEGAPYEQYF.

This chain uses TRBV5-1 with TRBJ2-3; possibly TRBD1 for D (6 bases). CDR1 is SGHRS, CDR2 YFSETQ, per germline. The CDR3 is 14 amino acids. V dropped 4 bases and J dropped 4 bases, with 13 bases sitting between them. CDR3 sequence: CASSPTRGADTQYF. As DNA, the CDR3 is TGCGCCAGCAGCCCAACCAGGGGAGCAGATACGCAGTATTTT.